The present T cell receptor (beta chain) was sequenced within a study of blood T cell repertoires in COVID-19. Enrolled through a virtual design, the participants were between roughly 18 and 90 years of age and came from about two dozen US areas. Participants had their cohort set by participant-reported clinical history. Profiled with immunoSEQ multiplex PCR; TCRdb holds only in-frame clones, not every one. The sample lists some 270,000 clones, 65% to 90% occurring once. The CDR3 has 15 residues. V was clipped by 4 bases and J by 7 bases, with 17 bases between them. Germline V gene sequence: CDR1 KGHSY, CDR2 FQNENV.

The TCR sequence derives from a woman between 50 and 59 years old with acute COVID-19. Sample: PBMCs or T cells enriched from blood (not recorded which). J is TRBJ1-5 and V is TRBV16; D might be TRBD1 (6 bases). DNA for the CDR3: TGTGCCAGCAGCCTAACAATTGGGGGCGGACAGCCCCAGCATTTT. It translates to CASSLTIGGGQPQHF.